The sequence of this TCR beta chain was determined in a study of naive CD8 T cells in extremely preterm neonates. The sample holds sorted live naive CD8+ CD45RA+CCR7+ T cells. Some clones are missing from TCRdb's copy, which holds only in-frame ones; the method was immunoSEQ multiplex PCR. Of around 6,000 clones in the sample, around 97% were seen once. In regard to this clone: Its antigen is currently unknown.

Germline CDR1 is GTSNPN and CDR2 is SVGIG (reference sequence). The CDR3 totals 19 residues. With 3 bases clipped from V and 1 base from J, the junction kept 14 bases outside the gene matches. The study's findings and limits: Compared with all age groups, preterm neonates showed less repertoire richness. Relative to older groups, preterm infants had shorter, less trimmed CDR3s with fewer N additions.

The sequenced material came from naive CD8+ T cells from blood. This sequence joins TRBV30 and TRBJ1-3, with 11 bases identical to TRBD1. The TCR comes from a human donor in good health. CDR3 sequence (DNA): TGTGCCTGGAGCCGAGATGGGACAGGGGGAACCCTTTCTGGAAACACCATATATTTT. This gives the protein CAWSRDGTGGTLSGNTIYF.